The 8 T cell receptor beta chains given below trace back to one sample, sequenced in a study of shared clonotypes between healthy human individuals. Naivety among CD8 cells was defined by CD45RO negativity and positive CCR7 selection, thereby excluding terminally differentiated effector memory CD45RA+ cells. Assay: immunoSEQ multiplex PCR; the TCRdb copy retains only in-frame clones and omits some. This table has 1.5 million to 2.5 million clones, around 96% appearing once. The sample comprised naive CD8+ T cells sorted from blood. These receptors came from a man younger than 35 in good health.

The chain combines TRBV11-2 with TRBJ2-5; D may correspond to TRBD1 or TRBD2 (5 bases each). V was shortened by 2 bases and J by 4 bases, with 17 bases between the two germline ends. The CDR3 is made up of 16 amino acids. The germline gives CDR1 SGHAT, CDR2 FQNNGV. The CDR3 here is CASSLPRGVGPETQYF. The CDR3 DNA reads TGTGCCAGCAGCTTACCTCGGGGCGTCGGGCCAGAGACCCAGTACTTC. The complete variable domain, with remaining parts taken from reference TRBV11-2 and TRBJ2-5, reads EAGVAQSPRYKIIEKRQSVAFWCNPISGHATLYWYQQILGQGPKLLIQFQNNGVVDDSQLPKDRFSAERLKGVDSTLKIQPAKLEDSAVYLCASSLPRGVGPETQYFGPGTRLLVL.

The chain recombines TRBV28 with TRBJ2-7; 7 bases map to TRBD1. The J segment lost 3 bases and the V segment lost 7 bases, leaving 18 bases of the junction unmatched. The CDR3 extends over 17 amino acids. Germline CDR1 and CDR2: MDHEN and SYDVKM. CDR3 DNA sequence: TGTGCCAGCAACCCCCCTTTCGCGAGACAGGGCAACTACGAGCAGTACTTC. Translating gives CASNPPFARQGNYEQYF.

The chain combines TRBV4-1 with TRBJ1-1; no definite D call. In germline, CDR1 is MGHRA, CDR2 YSYEKL. Between the trimmed V and J ends, which lost 4 bases and 1 base, there was a span of 7 bases. The CDR3 runs 13 residues. Written as DNA, the CDR3 is TGCGCCAGCAGCCTTACCAGGAACACTGAAGCTTTCTTT. Translation: CASSLTRNTEAFF.

The chain links TRBV6-5 to TRBJ2-5; TRBD1 matches at 7 bases. Germline assignment: CDR1 MNHEY and CDR2 SVGAGI. The CDR3 totals 14 residues. V lost 6 bases and J lost 1; bases outside the gene matches: 5. CDR3 nucleotide sequence: TGTGCCAGCAGCACAGGGGCGTTCCAAGAGACCCAGTACTTC. Its protein is CASSTGAFQETQYF.

The V and J genes are TRBV9 and TRBJ1-2; 9 nucleotides align to TRBD1. J lost 6 bases, V lost 3 bases, and 9 bases had no gene match. This CDR3 is built from 15 residues. The V gene's germline CDR1 is SGDLS and CDR2 YYNGEE. The CDR3 region is CASSAGTGPIDGYTF. CDR3 sequence (DNA): TGTGCCAGCAGCGCCGGGACAGGGCCTATTGATGGCTACACCTTC.

The V call is TRBV5-1, the J call TRBJ2-7, with TRBD2 as a possible D gene (8 bases). The length of the CDR3 is 18 residues. V lost 1 base and J lost 4, with 24 bases in between. Germline CDR1 SGHRS, CDR2 YFSETQ. The CDR3 loop reads CASSLWLAGGTASYEQYF. The DNA of the CDR3 is TGCGCCAGCAGCTTGTGGCTAGCGGGTGGGACAGCTAGTTACGAGCAGTACTTC.

The rearrangement uses TRBV30 and TRBJ2-2; TRBD2 aligns across 9 bases. The V gene's germline CDR1 is GTSNPN and CDR2 SVGIG (reference sequence). The CDR3 totals 14 residues. Trimming removed 7 bases from V and 4 bases from J; junction bases left unmatched: 7. CDR3 region: CASRVSGGTGELFF. The CDR3, as DNA: TGTGCCTCGAGGGTTAGCGGGGGCACCGGGGAGCTGTTTTTT.

This chain uses TRBV4-3 with TRBJ2-2; D uncertain. Germline assignment: CDR1 LGHNA and CDR2 YSLEER. V gave up 4 bases and J gave up 1 base, with 7 bases separating them. This CDR3 has 14 residues. The chain's CDR3 is CASSRQENTGELFF. DNA for the CDR3: TGCGCCAGCAGCCGCCAGGAGAACACCGGGGAGCTGTTTTTT.